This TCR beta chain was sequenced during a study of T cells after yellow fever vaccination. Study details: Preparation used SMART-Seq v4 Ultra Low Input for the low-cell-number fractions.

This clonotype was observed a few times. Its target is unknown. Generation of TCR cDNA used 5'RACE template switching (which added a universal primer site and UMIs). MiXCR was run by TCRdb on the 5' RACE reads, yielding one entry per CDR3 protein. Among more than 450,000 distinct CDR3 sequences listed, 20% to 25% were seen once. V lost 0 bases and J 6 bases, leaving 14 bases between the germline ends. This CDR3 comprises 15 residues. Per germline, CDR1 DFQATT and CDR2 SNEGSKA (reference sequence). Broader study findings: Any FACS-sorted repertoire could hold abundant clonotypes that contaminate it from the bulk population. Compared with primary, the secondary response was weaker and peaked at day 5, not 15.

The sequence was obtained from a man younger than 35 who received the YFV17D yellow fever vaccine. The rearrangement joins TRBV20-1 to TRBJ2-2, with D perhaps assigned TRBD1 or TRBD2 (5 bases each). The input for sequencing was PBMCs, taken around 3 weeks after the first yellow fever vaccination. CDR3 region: CSAREGVGGAGELFF. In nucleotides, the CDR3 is TGCAGTGCTAGAGAAGGGGTTGGAGGCGCCGGGGAGCTGTTTTTT.